This TCR beta chain was identified in a study of CD8+CD57+ T cells in acquired aplastic anemia. This CDR3 has 14 residues. Germline assignment: CDR1 SGHVS and CDR2 FQNEAQ. Trimming left V 5 bases short and J 9 bases short, with 17 bases between. CDR3 and TCR beta VDJ profiling relied on genomic DNA as the template. TCRdb itself ran the reads through MiXCR, one entry per CDR3 protein. The data show approximately 99,000 distinct CDR3 sequences, with about half seen just once and about 32% held by the top ten. The V call is TRBV7-8, the J call TRBJ2-1; D is ambiguous. Sequencing was performed on sorted CD4+, CD8+, or CD8+CD57+ T cells (not recorded which) from PBMCs. This clonotype originated in a human donor in good health, serving as a control. CDR3 coding DNA: TGTGCCAGCAGCCCCACTCGTTCGGCGGCTGAGCAGTTCTTC. Protein product: CASSPTRSAAEQFF.